The 25 T cell receptor beta chains below come from one sample, sequenced in a study of blood T cells in healthy people across ages. The authors ran a second PCR of about 6 to 11 cycles using a sample-barcoded 5' primer and a J-beta primer mix. MiXCR was run by TCRdb on the 5' RACE reads, yielding one entry per CDR3 protein. The profile shows 2 million or so distinct CDR3 sequences, roughly 52% of them singletons. The specimen was blood. The receptors originated from a woman between 40 and 55 years old in good health.

The V and J genes are TRBV4-3 and TRBJ2-5; TRBD2 agrees at 14 bases. This CDR3 is built from 18 residues. CDR1 and CDR2 (germline): LGHNA, YSLEER. V dropped 8 bases and J dropped 1; count of bases not matched to a gene: 12. CDR3 sequence: CASPPGTSGGKLQETQYF. CDR3 coding DNA: TGCGCCAGCCCCCCCGGGACTAGCGGGGGCAAACTCCAAGAGACCCAGTACTTC.

This clonotype was seen a few times. The rearrangement links TRBV7-8 to TRBJ2-3; 8 bases agree with TRBD2. CDR3 length: 16 amino acids. The germline gives CDR1 SGHVS, CDR2 FQNEAQ. The V gene end was trimmed by 5 bases and the J gene end by 2 bases; junction bases not matched to a gene: 9. CDR3 sequence: CASSPRGAGDTDTQYF. CDR3 nucleotides: TGTGCCAGCAGCCCCCGGGGAGCGGGGGACACAGATACGCAGTATTTT. Full variable domain (outside the CDR3, taken from reference TRBV7-8 and TRBJ2-3): GAGVSQSPRYKVAKRGQDVALRCDPISGHVSLFWYQQALGQGPEFLTYFQNEAQLDKSGLPSDRFFAERPEGSVSTLKIQRTQQEDSAVYLCASSPRGAGDTDTQYFGPGTRLTVL.

The chain recombines TRBV6-1 with TRBJ2-3; no definite D call. Germline CDR1 MNHNS, CDR2 SASEGT. Trimming shortened V by 10 bases and J by 1 base, and 12 bases separated the two germline ends. The CDR3 runs 13 residues. In DNA form, the CDR3 reads TGTGCCACCACCGACGGAGGCACAGATACGCAGTATTTT. It yields the protein CATTDGGTDTQYF.

This clonotype was found a few times. CDR3 region: CASTRSGGAYNEQFF. CDR3 nucleotide sequence: TGTGCCAGCACCCGTAGCGGGGGCGCCTACAATGAGCAGTTCTTC. This rearrangement joins TRBV7-2 to TRBJ2-1; 9 nucleotides align to TRBD2. J was trimmed by 2 bases and V by 7 bases; bases with no gene match: 6. The CDR3 loop spans 15 amino acids. CDR1 is SGHTA and CDR2 is FQGNSA in the germline V gene.

This clonotype was picked up many times. The chain joins TRBV29-1 to TRBJ2-7; D not resolved. Trimming stripped 5 bases from V and 6 bases from J, with 11 bases between. The CDR3 loop spans 11 amino acids. Germline CDR1 reads SQVTM; CDR2 reads ANQGSEA. The CDR3 DNA reads as TGCAGCGTTCGGACCCATTTCGAGCAGTACTTC. Translating gives CSVRTHFEQYF.

This clonotype was recorded a few times. V usage is TRBV18 and J usage is TRBJ2-5; D gene uncertain. This CDR3 region has 13 residues. Germline V gives CDR1 KGHSH, CDR2 LQKENI. Trimming shortened V by 6 bases and J by 1 base, and 9 bases separated the two germline ends. The DNA for the CDR3 is TGTGCCAGCTCCGGACGACGCCAAGAGACCCAGTACTTC. It encodes CASSGRRQETQYF.

The chain recombines TRBV27 with TRBJ2-5; 8 nucleotides align to TRBD1. Trimming at V came to 5 bases and at J to 9 bases, leaving 14 bases not matched to a gene. The V gene's germline CDR1 is MNHEY and CDR2 SMNVEV (reference sequence). The CDR3 extends over 15 amino acids. The DNA for the CDR3 is TGTGCCAGCAGTCGATCGACAGGGGCAGGGGAGGCCCAGTACTTC. Amino acids: CASSRSTGAGEAQYF.

This clonotype occurred a few times. In nucleotides, the CDR3 is TGTGCCAGCAGCCCGGGGCGGGCCGCAGATACGCAGTATTTT. Residues: CASSPGRAADTQYF. This rearrangement joins TRBV7-2 to TRBJ2-3, with D perhaps TRBD1 or TRBD2 (5 bases each). CDR3 length: 14 residues. Germline CDR1 and CDR2: SGHTA and FQGNSA. The ends were cut back, 5 bases at V and 4 bases at J, with 13 bases in the middle.

This clonotype was seen at least ten times. V gene TRBV7-2 combines with J gene TRBJ2-6; the D is unclear. The germline CDR1 and CDR2 sequences are SGHTA and FQGNSA. The CDR3 length is 15 residues. V gave up 5 bases and J gave up 0 bases, with 8 bases separating them. CDR3 nucleotides: TGTGCCAGCAGCCAAGCTAGCTCTGGGGCCAACGTCCTGACTTTC. Translation gives CASSQASSGANVLTF.

This clonotype was seen a handful of times. This sequence joins TRBV15 and TRBJ2-1; possible D gene TRBD2, 6 bases. Trimming left V 1 base short and J 6 bases short, with 13 bases between. Per germline, CDR1 LNHNV and CDR2 YYDKDF (reference sequence). The CDR3 length is 15 residues. CDR3 nucleotides: TGTGCCACCAGCAGAGTACGTCCGGGAGCCAATGAGCAGTTCTTC. The encoded protein is CATSRVRPGANEQFF.

The chain uses TRBV20-1 and TRBJ1-2, with D perhaps TRBD1 (6 bases). CDR3 length equals 15 residues. Trimming pared 3 bases from V and 5 bases from J, leaving 19 bases between. The germline V gene encodes CDR1 DFQATT and CDR2 SNEGSKA (reference sequence). CDR3 DNA: TGCAGTGCTAGTCTCACAGTGGACAGCTCATATGGCTACACCTTC. It encodes CSASLTVDSSYGYTF.

This clonotype was counted at least ten times. A junction boundary mismatches the germline segment, possibly from a read error. J is TRBJ2-1 and V is TRBV5-1; 9 nucleotides align to TRBD1. From germline, CDR1 is SGHRS and CDR2 YFSETQ. The CDR3 runs to 14 residues. The CDR3 loop reads CASSSGQGYNEQFF. DNA for the CDR3: TGTGCCAGCAGTTCGGGACAGGGCTACAATGAGCAGTTCTTC.

The chain combines TRBV6-5 with TRBJ2-7; D might be TRBD1 or TRBD2, each matching 5 bases. The germline gives CDR1 MNHEY, CDR2 SVGAGI. The CDR3 extends over 13 amino acids. Trimming stripped 4 bases from V and 5 bases from J, with 12 bases between. This CDR3 reads CASSSVRGHEQYF. CDR3 DNA sequence: TGTGCCAGCAGTTCTGTGAGGGGTCACGAGCAGTACTTC.

This chain links TRBV12-3 or TRBV12-4 with TRBJ2-3; D gene ambiguous. CDR3 length: 11 amino acids. Trimming took 6 bases from V and 8 from J, leaving 9 bases between them. The CDR3 here is CASRFLGTQYF. As DNA, the CDR3 is TGTGCCAGCAGGTTTCTAGGTACGCAGTATTTT.

This clonotype turned up a few times. This chain connects TRBV20-1 to TRBJ2-1; 7 bases are a match to TRBD2. This CDR3 comprises 16 residues. The junction had 10 bases not matched to a gene; V was cut back by 5 bases and J by 0 bases. Germline lookup yields CDR1 DFQATT and CDR2 SNEGSKA (reference sequence). The CDR3 DNA follows: TGCAGTGCTGGACTGGCGGGGACTATCTCCTACAATGAGCAGTTCTTC. It yields the protein CSAGLAGTISYNEQFF.

The V call is TRBV28, the J call TRBJ2-3, with D tentatively TRBD2 (6 bases). Looked up from germline, CDR1 is MDHEN and CDR2 is SYDVKM. Trimming removed 0 bases at V and 1 base at J, with 8 bases between. The CDR3 has 15 amino acids. DNA of the CDR3: TGTGCCAGCAGTTTATGGGCTAGCGGCACAGATACGCAGTATTTT. Protein sequence: CASSLWASGTDTQYF.

As to this clonotype: The junction and the germline gene differ at one end; a read error may be behind it. CDR3 in amino acids: CASSLAGGGASPNEQYF. The CDR3 DNA reads as TGTGCCAGCAGCCTAGCGGGCGGGGGGGCGTCCCCCAATGAGCAGTACTTC. This chain uses TRBV7-2 with TRBJ2-5; TRBD2 aligns across 9 bases. CDR1 and CDR2 (germline): SGHTA, FQGNSA. This CDR3 has 17 amino acids. The full variable domain, completed using reference TRBV7-2 and TRBJ2-5, is GAGVSQSPSNKVTEKGKDVELRCDPISGHTALYWYRQSLGQGLEFLIYFQGNSAPDKSGLPSDRFSAERTGGSVSTLTIQRTQQEDSAVYLCASSLAGGGASPNEQYFGPGTRLLVL.

This clonotype has at least ten counts. The chain joins TRBV7-9 to TRBJ2-7, with D unresolved. Germline assignment: CDR1 SEHNR and CDR2 FQNEAQ (reference sequence). The CDR3 is made up of 15 amino acids. V was trimmed by 3 bases and J by 0 bases, leaving 12 bases between them. CDR3 sequence reads: CASSLGTLSSYEQYF. The CDR3 nucleotides read TGTGCCAGCAGCTTGGGCACTTTGAGCTCCTACGAGCAGTACTTC. Looking up the rest from reference TRBV7-9 and TRBJ2-7 gives the full variable domain: DTGVSQNPRHKITKRGQNVTFRCDPISEHNRLYWYRQTLGQGPEFLTYFQNEAQLEKSRLLSDRFSAERPKGSFSTLEIQRTEQGDSAMYLCASSLGTLSSYEQYFGPGTRLTVT.

The rearrangement links TRBV5-4 to TRBJ2-7, with 8 bases lining up with TRBD1. The junction had 7 bases not matched to a gene; V was cut back by 2 bases and J by 3 bases. The CDR3 runs 15 residues. CDR1 is SGHNT, CDR2 YYREEE, per germline (reference sequence). The CDR3 loop reads CASSFGGQAFYEQYF. The CDR3, as DNA: TGTGCCAGCAGCTTCGGGGGACAGGCCTTCTACGAGCAGTACTTC.

The CDR3, as DNA: TGTGCCAGCACCTTGCATGACGAGCAGTACTTC. Translated, it gives CASTLHDEQYF. The chain combines TRBV28 with TRBJ2-4; no clear D. The J call may be mistaken, given a closer DNA end match to TRBJ2-7. Germline V gene lookup returns CDR1 MDHEN and CDR2 SYDVKM. The CDR3 runs 11 residues.

The chain couples TRBV10-3 to TRBJ2-4, with D hard to call. This CDR3 has 15 amino acids. Deletions cut 3 bases from V and 2 bases from J, with 11 bases between. The germline gives CDR1 ENHRY, CDR2 SYGVKD. Here the CDR3 DNA reads TGTGCCATCAGTGATGGTACGAAATCCAAAAACATTCAGTACTTC. Protein: CAISDGTKSKNIQYF.

The chain uses TRBV4-1 and TRBJ1-5, with D possibly TRBD1 on 5 matching bases. Germline assignment: CDR1 MGHRA and CDR2 YSYEKL. The V end lost 1 base, the J end lost 0 bases, and 10 bases lay between the germline ends. The CDR3 sequence is 16 residues long. CDR3 DNA: TGCGCCAGCAGCCAAGTCGGGGGGAATAGCAATCAGCCCCAGCATTTT. Protein product: CASSQVGGNSNQPQHF.

V and J are TRBV28 and TRBJ2-1, with 7 bases fitting TRBD2. Germline assignment: CDR1 MDHEN and CDR2 SYDVKM. With 3 bases clipped from V and 10 bases from J, the junction kept 9 bases outside the gene matches. The CDR3 is 14 amino acids. The CDR3 here is CASSLGRVSGEQFF. Here the CDR3 DNA reads TGTGCCAGCAGTTTGGGGAGGGTGTCGGGAGAGCAGTTCTTC.

The rearrangement links TRBV7-2 to TRBJ1-2, with 7 bases fitting TRBD1. The CDR3 length is 15 residues. Germline trimming cut 1 base from V and 8 bases from J; bases unmatched to any gene: 10. Germline V gene sequence: CDR1 SGHTA, CDR2 FQGNSA. CDR3 region: CASSLDGTAPTGYTF. CDR3 coding DNA: TGTGCCAGCAGCTTAGACGGGACAGCCCCGACGGGCTACACCTTC.

The chain couples TRBV6-6 to TRBJ1-2; TRBD1 is a possible D gene (6 bases). The CDR3 covers 12 residues. Germline-derived CDR1 and CDR2 are MNHNY and SVGAGI (reference sequence). Trimming cost V 7 bases and J 5 bases, with 11 bases left between them. CDR3 amino acids: CASTIQGYGYTF. The CDR3 DNA reads as TGTGCCAGCACCATACAGGGATATGGCTACACCTTC.